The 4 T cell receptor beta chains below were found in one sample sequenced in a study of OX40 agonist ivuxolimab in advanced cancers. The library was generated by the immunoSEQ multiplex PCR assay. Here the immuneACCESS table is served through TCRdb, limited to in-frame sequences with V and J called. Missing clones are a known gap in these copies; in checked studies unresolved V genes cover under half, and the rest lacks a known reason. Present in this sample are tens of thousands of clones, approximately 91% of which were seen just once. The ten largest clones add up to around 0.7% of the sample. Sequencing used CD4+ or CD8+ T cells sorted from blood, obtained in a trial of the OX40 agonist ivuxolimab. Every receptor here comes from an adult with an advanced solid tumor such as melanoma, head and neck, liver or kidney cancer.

In nucleotides, the CDR3 is TGCGCCAGCAGTGTCGGGCGTAGTCCGGTGTACTTC. Translating gives CASSVGRSPVYF. The chain uses TRBV10-1 and TRBJ2-4; D not resolved. The CDR3 loop spans 12 amino acids. Per the germline V gene, CDR1 is WNHNN and CDR2 is SYGVQD (reference sequence). With 4 bases removed from V and 15 bases from J, the gap between germline ends came to 16 bases.

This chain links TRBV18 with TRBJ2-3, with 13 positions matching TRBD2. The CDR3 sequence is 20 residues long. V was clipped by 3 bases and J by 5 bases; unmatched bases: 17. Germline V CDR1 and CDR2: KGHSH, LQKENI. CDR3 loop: CASSPPVRTGLAGSGDTQYF. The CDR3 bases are TGTGCCAGCTCACCTCCGGTCCGAACGGGACTAGCGGGATCCGGAGATACGCAGTATTTT.

In DNA, the CDR3 is TGTGCCAGCAGCCGCGATTCTAGCGGGAACTGGATACAAGAGACCCAGTACTTC. The encoded protein is CASSRDSSGNWIQETQYF. This chain connects TRBV14 to TRBJ2-5; TRBD2 matches 9 bases. The trim removed 4 bases at V and 2 bases at J, leaving 14 bases unmatched. The CDR3 has 18 amino acids. Germline V CDR1 and CDR2: SGHDN, FVKESK.

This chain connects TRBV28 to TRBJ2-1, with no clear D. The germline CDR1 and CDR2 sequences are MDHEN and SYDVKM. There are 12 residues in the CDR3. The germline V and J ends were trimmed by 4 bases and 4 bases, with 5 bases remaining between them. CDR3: CASSSRYNEQFF. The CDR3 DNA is TGTGCCAGCAGTTCGCGGTACAATGAGCAGTTCTTC.